This is a list of T cell receptor beta chains from one sample in a study of beta chain features in type 1 diabetes. Clones were read by immunoSEQ multiplex PCR, and TCRdb kept only the in-frame ones, dropping some. This sample has approximately 20,000 clones; around three fifths occur once, and the top ten carry under 0.45%. The sample was stem cell memory CD4+ T cells from blood. The receptors stem from a man aged 18-30 years with type 1 diabetes. CDR3s include the opening cysteine and the closing phenylalanine or tryptophan. The order of the fields is V gene, D gene, clone size, J gene, CDR3 protein, CDR3 DNA. A D gene is named only where the DNA matches it firmly. Size tells how often a clone was seen (once, few, many) or the class of an expanded clone, and some rows leave it out.

TRBV4-3	TRBD1	.	TRBJ1-1	CASSQGQGDTEAFF	TGCGCCAGCAGCCAAGGACAGGGTGACACTGAAGCTTTCTTT
TRBV2	.	.	TRBJ2-7	CASSGFGRYAEQYF	TGTGCCAGCAGTGGTTTTGGTCGGTATGCCGAGCAGTACTTC
TRBV28	.	.	TRBJ1-2	CASGGYGYTF	TGTGCCAGCGGCGGTTATGGCTACACCTTC
TRBV5-1	TRBD1	.	TRBJ2-1	CASSLAGTGVSYNEQFF	TGCGCCAGCAGCTTGGCCGGGACAGGGGTCTCCTACAATGAGCAGTTCTTC
TRBV2	TRBD2	few	TRBJ2-1	CASTRLAREQFF	TGTGCCAGCACTCGACTAGCGCGTGAGCAGTTCTTC
TRBV6-1	.	once	TRBJ2-6	CASSDLRNSGANVLTF	TGTGCCAGCAGTGACCTCAGGAACTCTGGGGCCAACGTCCTGACTTTC
TRBV11-2	TRBD2	.	TRBJ2-1	CASSLDILSGRHNEQFF	TGTGCCAGCAGCTTAGATATATTGAGCGGGAGGCACAATGAGCAGTTCTTC
TRBV19	.	once	TRBJ2-3	CASGTRAGNTQYF	TGTGCCAGTGGAACAAGGGCGGGGAATACGCAGTATTTT
TRBV2	TRBD1	.	TRBJ2-5	CASSYGQGQVETQYF	TGTGCCAGCAGTTACGGACAGGGGCAGGTAGAGACCCAGTACTTC
TRBV4-3	TRBD2	.	TRBJ2-5	CASSHAGGKETQYF	TGCGCCAGCAGCCATGCGGGGGGGAAAGAGACCCAGTACTTC
TRBV7-2	TRBD2	.	TRBJ2-3	CASSKTSGRTDTQYF	TGTGCCAGCAGCAAGACTAGCGGGAGAACAGATACGCAGTATTTT
TRBV9	.	.	TRBJ2-7	CASSARTQTYEQYF	TGTGCCAGCAGCGCAAGGACTCAAACCTACGAGCAGTACTTC
TRBV5-1	TRBD1	.	TRBJ1-2	CASSLVRGTGHYGYTF	TGCGCCAGCAGCTTGGTACGCGGGACAGGTCACTATGGCTACACCTTC
TRBV5-1	TRBD2	.	TRBJ2-1	CASSLDNSGRGYNEQFF	TGCGCCAGCAGCCTAGATAATAGCGGGAGGGGCTACAATGAGCAGTTCTTC
TRBV28	.	few	TRBJ1-1	CASSLRGRPGNTEAFF	TGTGCCAGCAGTTTACGTGGTCGGCCAGGAAACACTGAAGCTTTCTTT
TRBV7-2	TRBD2	.	TRBJ2-4	CASSLEGGGIGAQYF	TGTGCCAGCAGCTTAGAAGGCGGGGGGATAGGGGCTCAGTACTTC
TRBV7-8	.	.	TRBJ2-1	CASSPSGTPYNEQFF	TGTGCCAGCAGCCCTTCCGGGACACCCTACAATGAGCAGTTCTTC
TRBV19	.	few	TRBJ1-2	CASSTIQGDYGYTF	TGTGCCAGTAGTACCATACAGGGAGACTATGGCTACACCTTC
TRBV5-1	TRBD2	few	TRBJ2-3	CASSLELAGGLTDTQYF	TGCGCCAGCAGCTTGGAGCTAGCGGGAGGGTTGACAGATACGCAGTATTTT
TRBV7-9	TRBD1	few	TRBJ2-7	CASSLASGGEQYF	TGTGCCAGCAGCTTAGCGTCAGGGGGTGAGCAGTACTTC
TRBV18	.	once	TRBJ2-7	CASSPQRQSSYEQYF	TGTGCCAGCTCACCACAAAGACAGTCGAGCTACGAGCAGTACTTC
TRBV7-2	.	few	TRBJ1-6	CASSRGARDSPLHF	TGTGCCAGCAGCCGGGGTGCGCGGGATTCACCCCTCCACTTT